The TCR beta chain described here comes from a study of T cell repertoires in cytomegalovirus infection. Whole-study results and caveats: HLA-C-restricted CMV clonotypes gave the most frequent clonotype in two of eight donors.

V dropped 5 bases and J dropped 4 bases, with 26 bases sitting between them. The CDR3 runs to 18 residues. Germline V gene lookup returns CDR1 MNHGY and CDR2 SAAAGT. On this clonotype itself: Its antigen is undetermined.

TCRdb reprocessed the reads via MiXCR and lists one record per CDR3 protein. The sample shows around 800,000 distinct CDR3 sequences, less than 35% of them seen only once. The clonotype comes from a human donor in good health (CMV status not recorded). Some clones in this sample may be carry-over from other donors' samples. The chain uses TRBV6-8 and TRBJ1-2; D possibly corresponds to TRBD1 (6 bases). Sequencing used cultured CD8+ T cells from PBMCs, obtained from culture after CMV antigen stimulation. The CDR3 here is CASSTQGPRWATGYGYTF. The CDR3 bases are TGTGCCAGCAGTACCCAGGGGCCGCGTTGGGCTACTGGCTATGGCTACACCTTC.